A selection of T cell receptor beta chains follows, all from one sample in a study of response to subunit inactivated influenza vaccine. TCRdb re-called the RT-PCR reads with MiXCR, one entry per CDR3 protein. The sample includes 500,000 to 600,000 distinct CDR3 sequences, less than 10% of them seen just once. The sample was PBMCs from blood, taken 23 months after vaccination. These receptors were collected from a man aged 50-75 years who received an inactivated influenza vaccine. CDR3s include the opening cysteine and the closing phenylalanine or tryptophan. A D gene is named only where the DNA matches it firmly. Size tells how often a clone was seen (once, few, many) or the class of an expanded clone, and some rows leave it out.

j_gene | abundance | v_gene | d_gene | CDR3nt | CDR3aa
TRBJ1-2 | few | TRBV5-1 | . | TGCGCCAGCAGCTTGGCCATAGACTCTAACTATGGCTACACCTTC | CASSLAIDSNYGYTF
TRBJ2-5 | few | TRBV27 | TRBD2 | TGTGCCAGCAGTAAAAGCGGGAGGAGGGGAGAGACCCAGTACTTC | CASSKSGRRGETQYF
TRBJ1-1 | many | TRBV6-1 | . | TGTGCCAGCAGTGATACTGAAGCTTTCTTT | CASSDTEAFF
TRBJ2-5 | few | TRBV5-6 | . | TGTGCCAGCAGCCACCGCAATGAAGAGACCCAGTACTTC | CASSHRNEETQYF
TRBJ2-5 | . | TRBV7-2 | TRBD2 | TGTGCCAGCAGCTTAAGCCTGGCGGGGGGCCAAGAGACCCAGTACTTC | CASSLSLAGGQETQYF
TRBJ2-1 | . | TRBV6-5 | . | TGTGCCAGCAGTTTAGTGGGCCCATCAAATGAGCAGTTCTTC | CASSLVGPSNEQFF
TRBJ2-5 | many | TRBV2 | . | TGTGCCAGCAGTGATTATACTAGCTCTGAGACCCAGTACTTC | CASSDYTSSETQYF
TRBJ2-2 | . | TRBV3-1 | TRBD2 | TGTGCCAGCAGCCGCGGACTAGCGGGGACCACCGGGGAGCTGTTTTTT | CASSRGLAGTTGELFF
TRBJ2-5 | many | TRBV20-1 | TRBD2 | TGCAGTGCGCAGGCGGGACTACCTCAAGAGACCCAGTACTTC | CSAQAGLPQETQYF
TRBJ2-1 | . | TRBV5-1 | TRBD2 | TGCGCCAGCAGCTTGTTAAACGGCGGCGGGAGGAACTACAATGAGCAGTTCTTC | CASSLLNGGGRNYNEQFF
TRBJ2-2 | . | TRBV15 | . | TGTGCCACCAAACTAGTTAGAACCGGGGAGCTGTTTTTT | CATKLVRTGELFF
TRBJ2-2 | few | TRBV25-1 | . | TGTGCCAGCAGTGATCCACAGCTAACCGGGGAGCTGTTTTTT | CASSDPQLTGELFF
TRBJ2-3 | few | TRBV6-1 | . | TGTGCCAGCAGGAACGGACTCCTGGATACGCAGTATTTT | CASRNGLLDTQYF
TRBJ2-5 | many | TRBV5-1 | TRBD2 | TGTGCCAGCAGCCCCGGGACTAGCCAAGAGACCCAGTACTTC | CASSPGTSQETQYF
TRBJ2-2 | few | TRBV4-3 | TRBD2 | TGCGCCAGCAGCCAACGGACTAGCGGGAGGACCGGGGAGCTGTTTTTT | CASSQRTSGRTGELFF
TRBJ2-7 | few | TRBV30 | TRBD2 | TGTGCCTGGGACGGACTAGCGGGAGGCGAGCAGTACTTC | CAWDGLAGGEQYF
TRBJ1-2 | many | TRBV3-1 | . | TGTGCCAGCAGCCAAGCCCGAGGGGCGGGGTCAACTAACTATGGCTACACCTTC | CASSQARGAGSTNYGYTF
TRBJ1-1 | many | TRBV7-9 | . | TGTGCCAGCAGCGATCAGGTGGGCACTGAAGCTTTCTTT | CASSDQVGTEAFF
TRBJ1-6 | few | TRBV7-2 | . | TGTGCCAGCAGCTTAGCTTCCCCATGGCGGGGAACCTATAATTCACCCCTCCACTTT | CASSLASPWRGTYNSPLHF
TRBJ1-2 | few | TRBV5-6 | TRBD1 | TGTGCCAGCAGCAAAGGACAGGGAATGGGTGGCTACACCTTC | CASSKGQGMGGYTF
TRBJ1-3 | . | TRBV7-2 | TRBD1 | TGTGCCAGCAGCAGGGACAGGCGAAACACCATATATTTT | CASSRDRRNTIYF
TRBJ2-1 | few | TRBV5-1 | . | TGCGCCAGCAGCTTGTTCGGGAGTGAGTCGGTTGAGCAGTTCTTC | CASSLFGSESVEQFF
TRBJ2-3 | many | TRBV20-1 | TRBD2 | TGCAGTGCTAGTATCGGGGGGACCGCAGATACGCAGTATTTT | CSASIGGTADTQYF
TRBJ2-3 | . | TRBV5-1 | . | TGCGCCAGCAGCCCTGCCGTGATTAGCACAGATACGCAGTATTTT | CASSPAVISTDTQYF
TRBJ1-1 | many | TRBV28 | TRBD1 | TGTGCCAGCAGCTCGGGACAGGCGGCCGGCACTGAAGCTTTCTTT | CASSSGQAAGTEAFF
TRBJ2-1 | . | TRBV16 | TRBD2 | TGTGCCAGCAGCCAAAGCCATAGCGGGAGGGCCGCCTATGAGCAGTTCTTC | CASSQSHSGRAAYEQFF
TRBJ2-1 | medium-sized | TRBV29-1 | . | TGCAGCTCTGAGGGGCTAGGTGACTACAATGAGCAGTTCTTC | CSSEGLGDYNEQFF
TRBJ1-4 | few | TRBV7-8 | TRBD1 | TGTGCCAGCAGCCTAACCCGACAGGGGGCAGGCGAAAAACTGTTTTTT | CASSLTRQGAGEKLFF
TRBJ2-1 | few | TRBV9 | TRBD1 | TGTGCCAGCAGCGCGGGACAGGGGAACTACAATGAGCAGTTCTTC | CASSAGQGNYNEQFF
TRBJ2-4 | few | TRBV7-9 | . | TGTGCCAGCAGCAAAACCCCGGGACTAAACATTCAGTACTTC | CASSKTPGLNIQYF
TRBJ1-2 | few | TRBV12-3/TRBV12-4 | . | TGTGCCAGCAGTCCGTCGAACAGGGACTATGGCTACACCTTC | CASSPSNRDYGYTF
TRBJ2-7 | . | TRBV10-3 | TRBD2 | TGTGCCATGAGTGAGTCAATAGCGGGAGGGTACGAGCAGTACTTC | CAMSESIAGGYEQYF
TRBJ1-2 | few | TRBV20-1 | . | TGCAGTGCTATGGACAGTACTCAAAACTATGGCTACACCTTC | CSAMDSTQNYGYTF
TRBJ2-3 | . | TRBV5-6 | TRBD2 | TGTGCCAGCGGCCCGGGACTAGTCTGCACAGATACGCAGTATTTT | CASGPGLVCTDTQYF
TRBJ2-5 | . | TRBV7-2 | . | TGTGCCAGCAGCTTGTTGGGACGAGAGACCCAGTACTTC | CASSLLGRETQYF
TRBJ1-5 | few | TRBV20-1 | . | TGCAGTGCTAGTCCTCCAGGGGTCCAGCCCCAGCATTTT | CSASPPGVQPQHF
TRBJ2-7 | few | TRBV6-1 | . | TGTGCCAGCAGTGAAGATCCAGAATCCTACGAGCAGTACTTC | CASSEDPESYEQYF
TRBJ2-5 | many | TRBV20-1 | TRBD1 | TGCAGTGCTAGACAACAGGGGAGCGCCCAAGAGACCCAGTACTTC | CSARQQGSAQETQYF
TRBJ2-2 | . | TRBV13 | TRBD2 | TGTGCCAGCAGCTTAGATGGACTAGCGGGCCCAATGAACACCGGGGAGCTGTTTTTT | CASSLDGLAGPMNTGELFF
TRBJ1-1 | many | TRBV3-1 | . | TGTGCCAGCAGCCCTCTGGACAGCCCGTTGGCTGAAGCTTTCTTT | CASSPLDSPLAEAFF
TRBJ2-7 | . | TRBV2 | . | TGTGCCAGCAGTGAAGTTAGGACTACTGAGCAGTACTTC | CASSEVRTTEQYF
TRBJ2-1 | . | TRBV11-2 | TRBD1 | TGTGCCAGCAGCTTGACAGGGGGCATCGTCAATGAGCAGTTCTTC | CASSLTGGIVNEQFF
TRBJ1-1 | . | TRBV12-3/TRBV12-4 | TRBD1 | TGTGCCAGCAGTCCAAGTACAGGGGCTGAAGCTTTCTTT | CASSPSTGAEAFF
TRBJ1-5 | few | TRBV30 | TRBD1 | TGTGCCTGGAGTCGTGGAGGGGGCGCGGGTCAGCCCCAGCATTTT | CAWSRGGGAGQPQHF
TRBJ2-4 | few | TRBV3-1 | . | TGTGCCAGCAGCCAAACAGGGGCCAAAAACATTCAGTACTTC | CASSQTGAKNIQYF